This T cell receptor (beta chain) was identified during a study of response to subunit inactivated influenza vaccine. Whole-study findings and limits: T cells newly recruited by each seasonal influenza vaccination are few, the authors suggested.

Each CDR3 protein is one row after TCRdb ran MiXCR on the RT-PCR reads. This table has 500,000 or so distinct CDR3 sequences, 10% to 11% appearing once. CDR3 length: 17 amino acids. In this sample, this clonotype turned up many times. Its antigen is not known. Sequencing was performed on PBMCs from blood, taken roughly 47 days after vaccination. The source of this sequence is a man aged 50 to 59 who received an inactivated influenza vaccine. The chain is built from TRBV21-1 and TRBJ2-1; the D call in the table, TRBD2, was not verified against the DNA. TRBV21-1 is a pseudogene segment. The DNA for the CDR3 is TGTGCCAGCAGCTATAGGACTAGCGGGGCCTTAAACAATGAGCAGTTCTTC. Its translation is CASSYRTSGALNNEQFF.